Shown below are 18 T cell receptor beta chains from a single sample sequenced in a study of CD8 T cells in ankylosing spondylitis. Study-wide points: A TCR beta motif of fewer than ten highly homologous variants seemed to mark ankylosing spondylitis blood.

TCRdb re-called the 5' RACE reads with MiXCR, one entry per CDR3 protein. This sample has 800,000 to 900,000 distinct CDR3 sequences, with around 11% found just once. These receptors' antigens are unknown. Material: blood, either unsorted or a sorted T cell fraction (not recorded which). All receptors derive from a male donor with ankylosing spondylitis.

The V gene is TRBV2, the J gene TRBJ2-1, with 9 positions matching TRBD2. There are 14 residues in the CDR3. Germline assignment: CDR1 SNHLY and CDR2 FYNNEI. J was trimmed by 9 bases and V by 4 bases; bases with no gene match: 7. Here the CDR3 reads CASSGILAGLEQFF. In DNA form, the CDR3 reads TGTGCCAGCAGTGGTATCCTAGCGGGACTTGAGCAGTTCTTC.

The chain has TRBV11-1 and TRBJ2-3; 9 bases are shared with TRBD2. The V and J ends lost 6 bases and 3 bases, in that order; junction bases with no gene match: 7. CDR1 is SGHAT and CDR2 is FQDESV in the germline V gene (reference sequence). The CDR3 runs 15 residues. The DNA of the CDR3 is TGTGCCAGCAGTGCGGGAGGGTCCTGGACAGATACGCAGTATTTT. Protein: CASSAGGSWTDTQYF.

The CDR3 DNA reads TGCAGCGTTGAAGGGAGGGCCACGTACAATGAGCAGTTCTTC. It yields the protein CSVEGRATYNEQFF. The V and J genes are TRBV29-1 and TRBJ2-1; tentatively, D is TRBD2 (6 bases). Germline V lookup: CDR1 SQVTM, CDR2 ANQGSEA. V lost 1 base, J lost 4 bases, and 11 bases lay in between. This CDR3 has 14 amino acids.

The V and J genes are TRBV10-2 and TRBJ2-3, with a possible D match to TRBD2 (7 bases). The V gene lost 4 bases and the J gene lost 3 bases, with 14 bases spanning the gap. Germline V gene data show CDR1 as WSHSY and CDR2 as SAAADI. The CDR3 extends over 15 amino acids. The CDR3 DNA sequence: TGCGCCAGCAGTGCCGGGGGGAGGGGGACAGATACGCAGTATTTT. Its translation: CASSAGGRGTDTQYF.

This clonotype has a count of ten or more. This sequence joins TRBV6-1 and TRBJ1-6, with a weak D call TRBD1 (5 bases). Per the germline V gene, CDR1 is MNHNS and CDR2 is SASEGT. The V end was cut by 6 bases, the J end by 4 bases, with 16 bases between. CDR3 length: 16 residues. The CDR3 DNA reads TGTGCCAGCAGGCTCGGGACTCTCGTGTATAATTCACCCCTCCACTTT. Translating gives CASRLGTLVYNSPLHF.

The V call is TRBV20-1, the J call TRBJ2-1; no clear D. Germline V gene data show CDR1 as DFQATT and CDR2 as SNEGSKA (reference sequence). Trimming took off 0 bases at V and 5 bases at J, with 17 bases between the two ends. This CDR3 contains 16 residues. CDR3 residues: CSARDLGRFADNEQFF. The CDR3 bases are TGCAGTGCTAGAGATCTAGGTCGGTTTGCCGACAATGAGCAGTTCTTC.

The chain uses TRBV7-2 and TRBJ2-1, with D uncertain. CDR3 length equals 13 residues. Germline CDR1 and CDR2: SGHTA and FQGNSA. Trimming shortened V by 5 bases and J by 1 base, and 6 bases separated the two germline ends. The CDR3 is CASSEQSYNEQFF. As DNA, the CDR3 is TGTGCCAGCAGCGAACAGTCCTACAATGAGCAGTTCTTC.

This clonotype has just one count. The chain is built from TRBV6-2 or TRBV6-3 and TRBJ2-1; D is uncertain. The length of the CDR3 is 14 residues. Germline values: CDR1 MNHEY, CDR2 SVGEGT. Trimming left V 6 bases short and J 4 bases short, with 13 bases between. The DNA for the CDR3 is TGTGCCAGCAGCCGCCGTATTTGGTACAATGAGCAGTTCTTC. Residues: CASSRRIWYNEQFF.

This sequence joins TRBV20-1 and TRBJ1-6; D not resolved. The CDR3 has 13 amino acids. Trimming left V 2 bases short and J 5 bases short, with 7 bases between. CDR1 DFQATT and CDR2 SNEGSKA come from the germline V gene (reference sequence). The CDR3 loop is CSARRTNNSPLHF. CDR3 coding DNA: TGCAGTGCTAGACGAACAAATAATTCACCCCTCCACTTT.

This clonotype was detected a few times. V is TRBV20-1 and J is TRBJ1-1; no reliable D call. V was clipped by 2 bases and J by 1 base, with 11 bases between them. CDR3 length equals 14 residues. Germline V lookup: CDR1 DFQATT, CDR2 SNEGSKA (reference sequence). The CDR3 DNA sequence: TGCAGTGCTAGATCACGGGCCAGGAACACTGAAGCTTTCTTT. It specifies CSARSRARNTEAFF.

The CDR3 reads CASSYGTGGLEQFF. The CDR3 coding sequence is TGTGCCAGCAGTTACGGGACAGGGGGATTAGAGCAGTTCTTC. The chain uses TRBV6-5 and TRBJ2-1; TRBD1 agrees at 11 bases. The germline gives CDR1 MNHEY, CDR2 SVGAGI. This CDR3 region has 14 residues. With V trimmed by 2 bases and J by 10 bases, 4 bases remained unmatched.

The rearrangement links TRBV18 to TRBJ2-7; D gene unclear. V lost 6 bases to trimming and J lost 5 bases, with 14 bases between them. The CDR3 length is 13 residues. Germline V gene data show CDR1 as KGHSH and CDR2 as LQKENI. The CDR3 DNA is TGTGCCAGCTCTCTTATTCCTCGGGACGAGCAGTACTTC. Protein product: CASSLIPRDEQYF.

This clonotype has at least ten counts. The chain recombines TRBV7-2 with TRBJ1-1, with D uncertain. Germline V gene lookup returns CDR1 SGHTA and CDR2 FQGNSA. V was shortened by 1 base and J by 2 bases, with 8 bases between the two germline ends. This CDR3 region has 14 residues. The CDR3 here is CASSLDSFNTEAFF. The CDR3 nucleotides are TGTGCCAGCAGCTTAGACAGCTTTAACACTGAAGCTTTCTTT.

This clonotype has a handful of counts. This sequence joins TRBV10-1 and TRBJ1-1; possibly TRBD1 for D (5 bases). V was pared by 0 bases and J by 2 bases, with 10 bases between. Germline loops: CDR1 WNHNN, CDR2 SYGVQD (reference sequence). The CDR3 spans 15 residues. DNA for the CDR3: TGCGCCAGCAGTGAGTCGTGCGACAGCAACACTGAAGCTTTCTTT. It codes for CASSESCDSNTEAFF.

In its sample, this clonotype was seen a few times. The genes are TRBV30 and TRBJ1-1, with D maybe TRBD1 (5 bases). This CDR3 has 12 amino acids. Germline V gene data show CDR1 as GTSNPN and CDR2 as SVGIG (reference sequence). The V end was cut by 5 bases, the J end by 1 base, with 8 bases between. The CDR3 nucleotides are TGTGCCTGGGGCAGGGAGAACACTGAAGCTTTCTTT. Protein sequence: CAWGRENTEAFF.

The gene calls are TRBV7-8 and TRBJ2-1, with D unclear. This CDR3 region has 17 residues. Germline CDR1 reads SGHVS; CDR2 reads FQNEAQ. V was clipped by 1 base and J by 5 bases, with 18 bases between them. The CDR3 nucleotides are TGTGCCAGCAGCTTAGAGGGTAGGGCGTCGCCTGACAATGAGCAGTTCTTC. Protein sequence: CASSLEGRASPDNEQFF.

This clonotype was counted a few times. This sequence joins TRBV18 and TRBJ2-1, with D unresolved. The ends were cut back, 3 bases at V and 0 bases at J, with 6 bases in the middle. Germline assignment: CDR1 KGHSH and CDR2 LQKENI. CDR3 length equals 14 residues. CDR3 DNA sequence: TGTGCCAGCTCACCGGCAGTCTCCTACAATGAGCAGTTCTTC. This encodes CASSPAVSYNEQFF.

This clonotype has a handful of counts. CDR3 nucleotides: TGTGCCAGCACCCCGCGGGGGGACTATAATTCACCCCTCCACTTT. The encoded protein is CASTPRGDYNSPLHF. The chain is built from TRBV21-1 and TRBJ1-6. TRBV21-1 is listed as a pseudogene. The CDR3 loop spans 15 amino acids.